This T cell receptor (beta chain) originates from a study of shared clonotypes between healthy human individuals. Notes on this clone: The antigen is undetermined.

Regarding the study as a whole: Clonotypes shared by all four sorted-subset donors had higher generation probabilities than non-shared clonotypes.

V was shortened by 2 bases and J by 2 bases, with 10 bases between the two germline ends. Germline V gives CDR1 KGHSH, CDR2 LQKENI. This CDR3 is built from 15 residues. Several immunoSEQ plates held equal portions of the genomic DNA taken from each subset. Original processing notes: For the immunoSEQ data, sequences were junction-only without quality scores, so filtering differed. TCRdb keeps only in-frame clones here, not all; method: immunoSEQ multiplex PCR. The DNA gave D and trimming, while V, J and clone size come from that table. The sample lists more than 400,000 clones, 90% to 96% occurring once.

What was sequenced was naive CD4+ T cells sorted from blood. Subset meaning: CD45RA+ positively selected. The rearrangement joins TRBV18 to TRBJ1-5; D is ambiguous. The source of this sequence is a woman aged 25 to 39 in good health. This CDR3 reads CASSPEGSGNQPQHF. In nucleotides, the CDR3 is TGTGCCAGCTCACCAGAGGGAAGTGGCAATCAGCCCCAGCATTTT.